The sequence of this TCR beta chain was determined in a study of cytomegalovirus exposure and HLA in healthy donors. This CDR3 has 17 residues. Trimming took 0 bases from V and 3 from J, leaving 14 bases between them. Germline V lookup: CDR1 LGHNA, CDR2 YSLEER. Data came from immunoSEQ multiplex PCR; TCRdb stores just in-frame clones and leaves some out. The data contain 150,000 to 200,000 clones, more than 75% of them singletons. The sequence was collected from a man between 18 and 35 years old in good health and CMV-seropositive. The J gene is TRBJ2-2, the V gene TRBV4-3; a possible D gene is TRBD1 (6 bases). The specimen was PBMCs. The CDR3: CASSQDLVRTDTGELFF. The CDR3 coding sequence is TGCGCCAGCAGCCAAGATTTAGTCAGGACAGACACCGGGGAGCTGTTTTTT.